What follows is one T cell receptor (beta chain) and its context. The antigen is undetermined. The sample comes from a study of blood T cells in healthy people across ages. General observations from the study: Among T cells, TCR beta diversity per million cells dropped roughly linearly as age rose. Both naive CD4+ cell counts and diversity were greater in long-lived donors than in aged donors.

V was shortened by 6 bases and J by 8 bases, with 19 bases between the two germline ends. In germline, CDR1 is MNHEY, CDR2 SVGEGT. CDR3 length: 14 amino acids. The authors ran a second PCR of roughly 6 to 11 cycles using a sample-barcoded 5' primer and a J-beta primer mix. Each CDR3 protein is one row after TCRdb ran MiXCR on the 5' RACE reads. The sample carries about 1.4 million distinct CDR3 sequences, roughly 64% recorded once. V gene TRBV6-2 or TRBV6-3 combines with J gene TRBJ1-2, with D uncertain. Sequencing was done on a sample of blood. This receptor was identified in a young man in good health. In DNA form, the CDR3 reads TGTGCCAGCAGGCCGGCCCAACGCGACGTCGGCTACACCTTC. Protein: CASRPAQRDVGYTF.